The rows below give T cell receptor beta chains drawn from one sample of a study of T cell responses to AZD1222 COVID-19 vaccine. The protocol was immunoSEQ multiplex PCR, while the TCRdb copy is restricted to in-frame clones and leaves out a portion. The sample has approximately 150,000 clones; 92% are singletons. The sample consisted of peripheral blood, taken 28 days after the second AZD1222 dose. The receptor set was obtained from an adult who received the AZD1222 COVID-19 vaccine. CDR3s include the opening cysteine and the closing phenylalanine or tryptophan. The D gene is left open where the match is weak. Some rows have no size entry. The others give once, few or many, or a class for an expanded clone.

V gene	D gene	clone size	J gene	CDR3 protein	CDR3 DNA
TRBV6-5	.	.	TRBJ1-4	CASSYSGGKSTKLFF	TGTGCCAGCAGTTACTCGGGCGGAAAGAGTACAAAACTGTTTTTT
TRBV27	TRBD2	.	TRBJ2-2	CASSLSGRAGNTGELFF	TGTGCCAGCAGTTTAAGCGGGAGGGCGGGAAACACCGGGGAGCTGTTTTTT
TRBV28	TRBD1	.	TRBJ1-2	CASSLITGVGYTF	TGTGCCAGCAGTTTGATCACAGGGGTTGGCTACACCTTC
TRBV2	.	few	TRBJ1-6	CASGREGSYNSPLHF	TGTGCCAGCGGTAGGGAGGGGTCCTATAATTCACCCCTCCACTTT
TRBV27	.	.	TRBJ1-1	CASSLIGANTEAFF	TGTGCCAGCAGTTTAATAGGGGCGAACACTGAAGCTTTCTTT
TRBV19	.	.	TRBJ1-2	CASSIGRRRTGDGYTF	TGTGCCAGTAGTATTGGACGCCGTCGGACTGGGGATGGCTACACCTTC
TRBV7-9	.	.	TRBJ2-5	CASSLGVQQETQYF	TGTGCCAGCAGCTTAGGCGTCCAGCAAGAGACCCAGTACTTC
TRBV12-2	.	.	TRBJ1-2	CASRKDRADRTNYGYTF	TGTGCAAGTCGCAAGGACCGAGCGGACAGGACTAACTATGGCTACACCTTC
TRBV18	TRBD1	.	TRBJ2-5	CASSPGQGGETQYF	TGTGCCAGCTCACCCGGACAGGGGGGCGAGACCCAGTACTTC
TRBV27	TRBD1	.	TRBJ1-2	CASSLWAKTGVFHYGYTF	TGTGCCAGCAGTTTATGGGCGAAAACAGGGGTTTTTCACTATGGCTACACCTTC
TRBV6-5	.	.	TRBJ1-1	CASSYSLTGRNTEAFF	TGTGCCAGCAGTTACTCGCTTACAGGGAGGAACACTGAAGCTTTCTTT
TRBV5-1	TRBD2	.	TRBJ2-2	CASSTLAGEHRELFF	TGCGCCAGCAGCACCCTAGCGGGAGAACACCGGGAGCTGTTTTTT
TRBV19	.	few	TRBJ1-1	CASREVWGTEAFF	TGTGCCAGTCGTGAAGTCTGGGGCACTGAAGCTTTCTTT
TRBV3-1/TRBV3-2	TRBD1	.	TRBJ1-2	CASSPRDRYYGYTF	TGTGCCAGCAGCCCCCGGGACAGGTACTATGGCTACACCTTC
TRBV6-4	.	.	TRBJ1-5	CASSASSNQPQHF	TGTGCCAGCAGTGCCAGTAGCAATCAGCCCCAGCATTTT
TRBV9	TRBD1	once	TRBJ1-4	CASSGAAGTGDEKLFF	TGTGCCAGCAGCGGGGCGGCCGGGACAGGGGATGAAAAACTGTTTTTT
TRBV14	TRBD1	.	TRBJ1-2	CASSRDRGTHGYTF	TGTGCCAGCAGCCGAGACAGGGGGACCCATGGCTACACCTTC
TRBV10-1	.	.	TRBJ1-3	CASSPGGTGNTIYF	TGCGCCAGCAGCCCTGGGGGTACTGGAAACACCATATATTTT
TRBV6-5	TRBD1	.	TRBJ2-2	CASSSDRGYTGELFF	TGTGCCAGCAGTTCGGACAGGGGATACACCGGGGAGCTGTTTTTT
TRBV5-1	.	.	TRBJ1-4	CASSLSENEKLFF	TGCGCCAGCAGCTTATCCGAGAATGAAAAACTGTTTTTT
TRBV6-5	TRBD2	once	TRBJ2-1	CASRRLAGELLF	TGTGCCAGCAGACGACTAGCGGGAGAACTCCTCTTC
TRBV5-4	.	.	TRBJ2-7	CASSFQGNSYEQYF	TGTGCCAGCAGCTTCCAGGGGAACTCCTACGAGCAGTACTTC
TRBV2	.	.	TRBJ2-3	CASSEEAGPLTDTQYF	TGTGCCAGCAGTGAAGAGGCGGGCCCCCTCACAGATACGCAGTATTTT
TRBV2	.	.	TRBJ1-1	CASSVRGYTEAFF	TGTGCCAGCAGCGTCCGGGGGTACACTGAAGCTTTCTTT
TRBV6-5	.	.	TRBJ2-7	CASISDGYEQYF	TGTGCCAGCATCTCTGACGGGTACGAGCAGTACTTC
TRBV4-1	.	once	TRBJ1-2	CASSSREGDYGYTF	TGCGCCAGCAGCTCCAGGGAGGGAGACTATGGCTACACCTTC
TRBV2	.	.	TRBJ1-5	CASSEGTLRRNQPQHF	TGTGCCAGCAGTGAAGGGACACTAAGGCGCAATCAGCCCCAGCATTTT
TRBV6-5	.	.	TRBJ1-1	CASKADGSTEAFF	TGTGCCAGCAAGGCGGATGGTAGCACTGAAGCTTTCTTT
TRBV6-6	.	.	TRBJ2-1	CASSSLHRNEQFF	TGTGCCAGCAGTTCTTTACACCGGAATGAGCAGTTCTTC